The 8 T cell receptor beta chains presented below share a single source sample, sequenced in a study of cytomegalovirus exposure and HLA in healthy donors. Here immunoSEQ multiplex PCR was the method, and the copy in TCRdb shows in-frame clones only, minus some. The table lists over 200,000 clones, around 90% of them singletons. What was sequenced was PBMCs. These receptors were taken from a woman in her late teens or twenties in good health and CMV-seronegative.

The sample holds a few counts of this clone. This chain uses TRBV4-2 with TRBJ1-4; 8 bases line up with TRBD1. There are 15 residues in the CDR3. Germline V lookup: CDR1 LGHNA, CDR2 YNFKEQ. The ends lost 1 base at V and 7 bases at J; junction bases unmatched: 5. Written as DNA, the CDR3 is TGTGCCAGCAGCCAAGGAAGGACAGGGAGTGAAAAACTGTTTTTT. Translation: CASSQGRTGSEKLFF.

V and J are TRBV27 and TRBJ1-2; possibly TRBD1 for D (6 bases). The CDR3 totals 13 residues. Germline assignment: CDR1 MNHEY and CDR2 SMNVEV (reference sequence). Trimming removed 2 bases at V and 7 bases at J, with 11 bases between. CDR3 DNA: TGTGCCAGCAGTTTACGGACAGCGGTTGGCTACACCTTC. Translating it yields CASSLRTAVGYTF.

The CDR3 DNA follows: TGCGCCAGCAGCTTGGGGGGAGTAGGTCAAGAGACCCAGTACTTC. It is translated as CASSLGGVGQETQYF. This rearrangement joins TRBV5-1 to TRBJ2-5, with TRBD2 as a possible D gene (5 bases). CDR3 length: 15 amino acids. Germline-derived CDR1 and CDR2 are SGHRS and YFSETQ. The germline V and J ends were trimmed by 0 bases and 2 bases, with 11 bases remaining between them.

The chain employs TRBV28 and TRBJ2-7, with a tentative D call TRBD1 (6 bases). The V and J ends lost 6 bases and 3 bases respectively, with 15 bases between them. Germline values: CDR1 MDHEN, CDR2 SYDVKM. CDR3 length: 14 residues. This CDR3 is CASSLTGPIYEQYF. The CDR3 nucleotides read TGTGCCAGCAGCCTCACAGGGCCGATCTACGAGCAGTACTTC.

The gene calls are TRBV27 and TRBJ1-2; TRBD1 agrees at 8 bases. Germline CDR1 reads MNHEY; CDR2 reads SMNVEV (reference sequence). J lost 4 bases, V lost 0 bases, and 1 base had no gene match. The CDR3 is 14 residues long. The CDR3 DNA sequence: TGTGCCAGCAGTTTATCTGGGACAGGCTATGGCTACACCTTC. Protein: CASSLSGTGYGYTF.

The V call is TRBV7-2, the J call TRBJ1-2; possible D gene TRBD1, 5 bases. The length of the CDR3 is 14 residues. The V gene's germline CDR1 is SGHTA and CDR2 FQGNSA. Trimming took off 5 bases at V and 2 bases at J, with 12 bases between the two ends. CDR3 coding DNA: TGTGCCAGCAGCCCCTCTAGGGGAAACTATGGCTACACCTTC. Residues: CASSPSRGNYGYTF.

As for this clone: Just one base apart from a much larger clone, this may be a read error. The J gene is TRBJ2-3, the V gene TRBV6-4; 8 bases match TRBD2. The J segment lost 2 bases and the V segment lost 0 bases, leaving 1 base of the junction unmatched. The V gene's germline CDR1 is MRHNA and CDR2 SNTAGT. CDR3 length: 15 amino acids. The CDR3 sequence is CASSDSSGNTDTQYF. The CDR3, as DNA: TGTGCCAGCAGTGACTCTAGCGGGAACACAGATACGCAGTATTTT.

This chain links TRBV7-2 with TRBJ2-6; no clear D gene. The germline V and J ends were trimmed by 5 bases and 0 bases, with 8 bases remaining between them. The germline gives CDR1 SGHTA, CDR2 FQGNSA. The length of the CDR3 is 15 residues. This CDR3 reads CASSPYGSGANVLTF. The CDR3 coding sequence is TGTGCCAGCAGCCCATACGGCTCTGGGGCCAACGTCCTGACTTTC.